One and the same sample provided the 6 T cell receptor beta chains below, sequenced in a study of identical twins (dated by TCRdb to the mid-2010s). Library preparation employed 5' RACE. Sequenced using an Illumina HiSeq 2000. TCRdb ran its own pipeline on the public reads, namely fastp trimming at Q25 and MiXCR clone calling, and kept in-frame beta chains. Each entry is one CDR3 protein sequence, shown with its most common DNA and genes. Here the sample has 600,000 to 800,000 distinct CDR3 sequences; over 20% occur a single time. Roughly 4.3% of the sample lies in the top ten. These data were also filed under a second study, of T cells expressing NK-cell markers.

The sample was PBMCs. These receptors originate from a woman between 18 and 30 years old in good health.

This clonotype occurred a few times. The chain links TRBV7-2 to TRBJ2-7; 8 bases line up with TRBD2. CDR1 and CDR2 (germline): SGHTA, FQGNSA. The junction had 9 bases not matched to a gene; V was cut back by 3 bases and J by 5 bases. The CDR3 totals 15 residues. The DNA of the CDR3 is TGTGCCAGCAGCTTTCGCTGGACGGGGGGGAACGAGCAGTACTTC. This gives the protein CASSFRWTGGNEQYF.

The chain has TRBV2 and TRBJ2-5; 7 bases match TRBD1. This CDR3 comprises 14 residues. V was clipped by 8 bases and J by 2 bases; unmatched bases: 8. Germline V gene sequence: CDR1 SNHLY, CDR2 FYNNEI. The DNA for the CDR3 is TGTGCCAGCTCCCGGCAGGGGGTACAAGAGACCCAGTACTTC. It translates to CASSRQGVQETQYF.

This clonotype came up a few times. CDR3 residues: CASSEGTGWETQYF. DNA for the CDR3: TGCGCCAGCAGTGAAGGGACAGGGTGGGAGACCCAGTACTTC. This sequence joins TRBV10-2 and TRBJ2-5, with TRBD1 matching over 9 bases. V trimming: 3 bases; J trimming: 5 bases; junction bases outside the gene matches: 4. This CDR3 has 14 amino acids. From germline, CDR1 is WSHSY and CDR2 SAAADI.

This clonotype was recorded many times. The gene calls are TRBV12-3 or TRBV12-4 and TRBJ2-1, with D possibly matching TRBD2 (6 bases). The CDR3 consists of 13 residues. Trimming left V 3 bases short and J 8 bases short, with 11 bases between. CDR3 bases: TGTGCCAGCAGTTTTCGGGAGCGGGATGAGCAGTTCTTC. Residues: CASSFRERDEQFF.

The table lists this clonotype with many counts. The V call is TRBV12-3 or TRBV12-4, the J call TRBJ2-7; TRBD2 is a possible D gene (6 bases). V lost 3 bases, J lost 2 bases, and 20 bases lay in between. The length of the CDR3 is 17 residues. CDR3 nucleotides: TGTGCCAGCAGTTTCGTGGGACTCAACCCGAAAACCTACGAGCAGTACTTC. This encodes CASSFVGLNPKTYEQYF.

The chain carries TRBV7-2 and TRBJ2-3; tentative D call: TRBD2 (5 bases). The CDR3 extends over 15 amino acids. Germline V CDR1 and CDR2: SGHTA, FQGNSA. Trimming cost V 3 bases and J 11 bases, with 21 bases left between them. In DNA, the CDR3 is TGTGCCAGCAGCTTCTCCGGGCTAGCCAACCAATGGCAGTATTTT. Encoded protein: CASSFSGLANQWQYF.